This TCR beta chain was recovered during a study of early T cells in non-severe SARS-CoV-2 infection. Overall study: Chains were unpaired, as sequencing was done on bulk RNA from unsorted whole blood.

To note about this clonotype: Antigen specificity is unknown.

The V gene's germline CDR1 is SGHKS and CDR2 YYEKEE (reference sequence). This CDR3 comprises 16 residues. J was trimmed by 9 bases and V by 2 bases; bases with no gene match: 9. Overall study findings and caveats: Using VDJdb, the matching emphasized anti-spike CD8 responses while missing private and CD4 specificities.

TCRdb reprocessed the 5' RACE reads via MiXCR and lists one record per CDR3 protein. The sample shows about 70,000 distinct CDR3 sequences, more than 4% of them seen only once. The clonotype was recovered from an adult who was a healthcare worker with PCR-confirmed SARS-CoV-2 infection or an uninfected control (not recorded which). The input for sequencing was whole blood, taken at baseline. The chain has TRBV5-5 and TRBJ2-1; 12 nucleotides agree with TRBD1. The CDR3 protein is CASSFRAGTGGREQFF. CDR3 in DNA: TGTGCCAGCAGCTTTAGAGCCGGGACAGGGGGCCGTGAGCAGTTCTTC.